This T cell receptor beta chain was identified in a study of control samples from healthy donors and cancer patients (dated by TCRdb to 2019 to 2021). Libraries were built with the immunoSEQ multiplex PCR assay. TCRdb re-hosts the immuneACCESS table, in-frame sequences only. Its copies lack some clones; in the studies checked, an unresolved V gene accounts for under half of them, and the cause for the rest is not known. Across this sample there are 70,000 to 90,000 clones, with approximately 90% seen only once. In total, the top ten clones hold 1.9% of the sample. For this clone: The clone's antigen remains unknown. No base quality values were provided; no much bigger clone lies one nucleotide off.

This TCR came from a woman aged 55-75 years with head and neck cancer. Sequenced: PBMCs.

CDR3 region: CASSRGQGGEQYF. The sequenced DNA is TGTGCCAGCAGCCGCGGACAGGGGGGGGAGCAGTACTTC. This chain is built from TRBV6-5 and TRBJ2-7; a stretch of 10 junction bases matches TRBD1. CDR1 MNHEY and CDR2 SVGAGI were looked up in the germline V gene. Compared with germline, V lacks 6 bases and J lacks 7 bases; bases without a gene match: 6. Counted from cysteine to phenylalanine, this CDR3 has 13 amino acids. The kept DNA is CDR3 alone, 39 bases in frame from the first base.